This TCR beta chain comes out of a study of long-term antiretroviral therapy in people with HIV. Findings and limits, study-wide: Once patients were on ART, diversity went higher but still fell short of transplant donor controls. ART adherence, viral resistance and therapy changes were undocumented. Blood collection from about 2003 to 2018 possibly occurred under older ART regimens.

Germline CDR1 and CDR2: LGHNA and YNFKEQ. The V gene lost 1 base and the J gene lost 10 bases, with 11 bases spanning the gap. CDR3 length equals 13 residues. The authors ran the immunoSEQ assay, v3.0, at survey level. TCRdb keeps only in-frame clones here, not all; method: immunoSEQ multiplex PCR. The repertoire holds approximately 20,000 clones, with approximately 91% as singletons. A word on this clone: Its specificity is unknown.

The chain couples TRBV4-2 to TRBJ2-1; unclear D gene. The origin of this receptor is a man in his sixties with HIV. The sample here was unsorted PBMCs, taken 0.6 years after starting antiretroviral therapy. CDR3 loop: CASSQVPLREQFF. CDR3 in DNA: TGTGCCAGCAGCCAAGTTCCGCTAAGGGAGCAGTTCTTC.